The text below deals with one T cell receptor beta chain. Use of 60 Vbeta and 13 Jbeta primers characterized the PCR. Only in-frame clones appear in the TCRdb table, and some are missing; sequencing was by immunoSEQ multiplex PCR. The table includes approximately 200,000 clones, 82% detected once. The CDR3 covers 17 residues. Trimming removed 4 bases from V and 0 bases from J; junction bases left unmatched: 8. CDR1 is SGHNT and CDR2 is YYREEE in the germline V gene (reference sequence). The data belong to a study of cytomegalovirus exposure and HLA in healthy donors. The receptor was derived from a boy between 2 and 15 years old in good health and CMV-seronegative. The source material was PBMCs. This sequence joins TRBV5-4 and TRBJ2-3; TRBD2 matches at 10 bases. CDR3 loop: CASSPKRGGLSTDTQYF. For the CDR3, the DNA is TGTGCCAGCAGCCCAAAGCGGGGGGGGTTGAGCACAGATACGCAGTATTTT. Full variable domain (missing parts from reference TRBV5-4 and TRBJ2-3): ETGVTQSPTHLIKTRGQQVTLRCSSQSGHNTVSWYQQALGQGPQFIFQYYREEENGRGNFPPRFSGLQFPNYSSELNVNALELDDSALYLCASSPKRGGLSTDTQYFGPGTRLTVL.